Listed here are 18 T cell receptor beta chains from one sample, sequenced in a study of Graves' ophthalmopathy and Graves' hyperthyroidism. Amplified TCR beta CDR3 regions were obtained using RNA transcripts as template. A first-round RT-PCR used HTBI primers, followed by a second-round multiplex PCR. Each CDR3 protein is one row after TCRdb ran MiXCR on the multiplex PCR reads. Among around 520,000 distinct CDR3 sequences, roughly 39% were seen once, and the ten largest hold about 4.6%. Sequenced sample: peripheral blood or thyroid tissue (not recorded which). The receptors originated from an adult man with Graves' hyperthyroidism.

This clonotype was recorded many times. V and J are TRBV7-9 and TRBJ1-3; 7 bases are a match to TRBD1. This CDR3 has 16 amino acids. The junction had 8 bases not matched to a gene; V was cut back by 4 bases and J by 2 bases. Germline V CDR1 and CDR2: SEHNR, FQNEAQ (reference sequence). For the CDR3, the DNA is TGTGCCAGCAGCTCGCCCCGGGACAGAACTGGAAACACCATATATTTT. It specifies CASSSPRDRTGNTIYF.

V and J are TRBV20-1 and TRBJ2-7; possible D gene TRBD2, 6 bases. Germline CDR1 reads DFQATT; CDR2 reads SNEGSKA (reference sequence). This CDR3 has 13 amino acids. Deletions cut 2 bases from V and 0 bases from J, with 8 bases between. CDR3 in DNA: TGCAGTGCTAGACGGGGGTTCTCCTACGAGCAGTACTTC. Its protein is CSARRGFSYEQYF.

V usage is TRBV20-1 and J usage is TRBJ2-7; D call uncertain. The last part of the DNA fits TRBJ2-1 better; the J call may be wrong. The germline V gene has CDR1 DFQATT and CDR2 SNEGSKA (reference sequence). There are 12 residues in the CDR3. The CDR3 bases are TGCAGTGCTAGAGATCAGTATATTGAGCAGTTCTTC. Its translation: CSARDQYIEQFF.

The CDR3 DNA reads as TGTGCCTGGAGTGCTTACAGGGAGGGCGAAAAACTGTTTTTT. Its translation: CAWSAYREGEKLFF. The chain combines TRBV30 with TRBJ1-4; D is possibly TRBD1 (6 bases). The CDR3 length is 14 residues. Germline CDR1 GTSNPN, CDR2 SVGIG (reference sequence). Trimming removed 1 base at V and 8 bases at J, with 14 bases between.

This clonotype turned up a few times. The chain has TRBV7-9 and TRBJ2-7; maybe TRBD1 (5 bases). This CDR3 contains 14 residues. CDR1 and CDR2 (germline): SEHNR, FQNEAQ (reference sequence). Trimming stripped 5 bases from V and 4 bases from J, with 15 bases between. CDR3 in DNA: TGTGCCAGCAGCCCCCGACAGTGGGGATACGAGCAGTACTTC. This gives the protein CASSPRQWGYEQYF.

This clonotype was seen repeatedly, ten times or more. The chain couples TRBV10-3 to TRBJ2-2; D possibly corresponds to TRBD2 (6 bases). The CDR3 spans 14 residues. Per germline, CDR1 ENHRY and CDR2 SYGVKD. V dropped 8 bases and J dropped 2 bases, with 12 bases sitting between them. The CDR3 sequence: CAIAGGPNTGELFF. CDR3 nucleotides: TGTGCCATCGCCGGAGGGCCAAACACCGGGGAGCTGTTTTTT.

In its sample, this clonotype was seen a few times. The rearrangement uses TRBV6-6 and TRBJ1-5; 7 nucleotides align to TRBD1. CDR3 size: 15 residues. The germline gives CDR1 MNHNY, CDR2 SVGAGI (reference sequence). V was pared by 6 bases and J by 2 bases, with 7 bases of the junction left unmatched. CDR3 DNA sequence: TGTGCCAGCAGCCTACAGGGGTCTCGCAATCAGCCCCAGCATTTT. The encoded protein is CASSLQGSRNQPQHF.

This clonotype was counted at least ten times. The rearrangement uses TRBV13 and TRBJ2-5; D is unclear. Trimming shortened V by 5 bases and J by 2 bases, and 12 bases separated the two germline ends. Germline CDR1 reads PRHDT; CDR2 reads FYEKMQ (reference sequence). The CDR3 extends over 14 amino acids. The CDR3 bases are TGTGCCAGCAGCGAGAATCAGGTTCAAGAGACCCAGTACTTC. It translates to CASSENQVQETQYF.

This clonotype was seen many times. CDR3 DNA sequence: TGTGCCAGCAGTTTTCGGGGAACGGGAAACACCATATATTTT. It is translated as CASSFRGTGNTIYF. The chain links TRBV12-3 or TRBV12-4 to TRBJ1-3; no reliable D call. The ends were cut back, 3 bases at V and 4 bases at J, with 10 bases in the middle. The CDR3 sequence is 14 residues long.

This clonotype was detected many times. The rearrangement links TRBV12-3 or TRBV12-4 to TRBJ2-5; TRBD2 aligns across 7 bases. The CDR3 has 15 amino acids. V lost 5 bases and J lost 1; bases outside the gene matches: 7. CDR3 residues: CASSPTGRTQETQYF. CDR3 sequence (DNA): TGTGCCAGCAGTCCAACCGGGAGGACCCAAGAGACCCAGTACTTC.

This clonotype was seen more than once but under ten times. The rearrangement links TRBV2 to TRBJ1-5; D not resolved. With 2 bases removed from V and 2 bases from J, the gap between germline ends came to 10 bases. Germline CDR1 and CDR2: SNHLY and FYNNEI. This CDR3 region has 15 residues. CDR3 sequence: CASSESPQGNQPQHF. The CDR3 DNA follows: TGTGCCAGCAGTGAATCCCCCCAGGGCAATCAGCCCCAGCATTTT.

The chain's CDR3 is CSSPIAGGTQETQYF. CDR3 nucleotide sequence: TGCAGCTCACCGATAGCGGGAGGAACCCAAGAGACCCAGTACTTC. The V gene is TRBV29-1, the J gene TRBJ2-5, with 10 bases identical to TRBD2. This CDR3 comprises 15 residues. Germline CDR1 reads SQVTM; CDR2 reads ANQGSEA. With V trimmed by 8 bases and J by 1 base, 10 bases remained unmatched.

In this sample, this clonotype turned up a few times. CDR3: CASSLVSETGELFF. Here the CDR3 DNA reads TGTGCCAGCAGCTTGGTTTCCGAGACCGGGGAGCTGTTTTTT. The chain joins TRBV7-9 to TRBJ2-2, with D hard to call. The germline V gene encodes CDR1 SEHNR and CDR2 FQNEAQ (reference sequence). The CDR3 length is 14 residues. The V end lost 3 bases, the J end lost 5 bases, and 10 bases lay between the germline ends.

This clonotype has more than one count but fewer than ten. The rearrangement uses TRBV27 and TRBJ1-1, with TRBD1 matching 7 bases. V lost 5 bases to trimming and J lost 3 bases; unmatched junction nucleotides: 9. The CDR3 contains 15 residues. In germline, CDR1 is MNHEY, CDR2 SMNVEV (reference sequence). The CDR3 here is CASSNQGVVDTEAFF. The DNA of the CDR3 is TGTGCCAGCAGTAACCAGGGGGTGGTAGACACTGAAGCTTTCTTT.

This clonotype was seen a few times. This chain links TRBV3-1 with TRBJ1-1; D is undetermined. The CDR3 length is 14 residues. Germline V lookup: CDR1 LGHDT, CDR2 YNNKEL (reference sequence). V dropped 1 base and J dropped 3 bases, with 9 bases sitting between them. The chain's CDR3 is CASSQGDGDTEAFF. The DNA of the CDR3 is TGTGCCAGCAGCCAAGGTGACGGGGACACTGAAGCTTTCTTT.

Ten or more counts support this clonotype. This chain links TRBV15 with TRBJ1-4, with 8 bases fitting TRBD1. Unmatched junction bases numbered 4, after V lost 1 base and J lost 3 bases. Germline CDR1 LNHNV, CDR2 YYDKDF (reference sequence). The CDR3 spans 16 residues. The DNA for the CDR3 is TGTGCCACCAGCAGAGTCCAGGGGGCAGCTAATGAAAAACTGTTTTTT. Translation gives CATSRVQGAANEKLFF.

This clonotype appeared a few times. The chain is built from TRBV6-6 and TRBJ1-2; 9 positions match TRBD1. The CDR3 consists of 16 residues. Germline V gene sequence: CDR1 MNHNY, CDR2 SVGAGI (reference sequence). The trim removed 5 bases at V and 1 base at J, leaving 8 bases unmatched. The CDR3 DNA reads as TGTGCCAGCAGTCGAACCGGGACAGGGATTAACTATGGCTACACCTTC. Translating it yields CASSRTGTGINYGYTF.

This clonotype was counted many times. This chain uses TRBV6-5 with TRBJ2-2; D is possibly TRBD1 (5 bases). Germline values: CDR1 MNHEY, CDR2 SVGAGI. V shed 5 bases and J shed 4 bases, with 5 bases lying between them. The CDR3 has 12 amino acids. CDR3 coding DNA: TGTGCCAGCAGTACAGGCACCGGGGAGCTGTTTTTT. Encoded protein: CASSTGTGELFF.